These 21 T cell receptor beta chains were sequenced from one sample in a study of T-cell reconstitution after alpha-beta-depleted transplantation in children. The library targeted TCRbeta and was prepared with unique molecular identifiers. MiXCR, applied by TCRdb to the PCR reads, yields one record per CDR3 protein. This repertoire shows 90,000 to 150,000 distinct CDR3 sequences, around 23% found once; its top ten account for under 12%. The input for sequencing was PBMCs, mostly from graft donor cells, taken 180 days after TCRalphabeta/CD19-depleted stem cell transplant. The receptors were gathered from a male patient between 2 and 10 years old who had a stem cell transplant for chronic granulomatous disease, so the T cells may come from the graft donor.

This clonotype was observed a handful of times. The chain links TRBV29-1 to TRBJ2-7, with D perhaps TRBD1 (6 bases). The CDR3 is 12 amino acids. Germline V lookup: CDR1 SQVTM, CDR2 ANQGSEA. Trimming cost V 7 bases and J 7 bases, with 17 bases left between them. This CDR3 reads CSAGDRSEEQYF. DNA for the CDR3: TGCAGCGCCGGCGACAGGTCCGAGGAGCAGTACTTC.

This chain uses TRBV6-5 with TRBJ1-5, with D possibly being TRBD1 (5 bases). Germline CDR1 MNHEY, CDR2 SVGAGI. This CDR3 has 15 residues. Trimming removed 0 bases at V and 1 base at J, with 7 bases between. DNA of the CDR3: TGTGCCAGCAGTTACTCCTGGGGGAGCAATCAGCCCCAGCATTTT. Its translation is CASSYSWGSNQPQHF.

This clonotype was counted at least ten times. V gene TRBV3-1 combines with J gene TRBJ1-1; 8 bases align to TRBD1. Germline V gene data show CDR1 as LGHDT and CDR2 as YNNKEL (reference sequence). The CDR3 length is 17 residues. Trimming at V came to 1 base and at J to 1 base, leaving 8 bases not matched to a gene. CDR3 DNA sequence: TGTGCCAGCAGCCAAGCAAACAGGGGGTCCGGGAACACTGAAGCTTTCTTT. Protein sequence: CASSQANRGSGNTEAFF.

Worth noting for this clonotype: Germline is not matched at one junction end, which may reflect a read error. This chain connects TRBV9 to TRBJ2-6; the D gene is possibly TRBD2 (6 bases). The CDR3 is 18 residues long. The germline V gene has CDR1 SGDLS and CDR2 YYNGEE. The CDR3 DNA follows: TGTGCCAGCAGCCCCAGACCAGGGACTGACTCTGGGGCCAACGGCCTGACTTTC. This codes for CASSPRPGTDSGANGLTF.

The chain has TRBV6-5 and TRBJ2-6, with a possible D match to TRBD1 (5 bases). The germline gives CDR1 MNHEY, CDR2 SVGAGI. Trimming removed 2 bases from V and 3 bases from J, with 14 bases in between. This CDR3 has 17 residues. The CDR3 spells CASSYTDRPFGANVLTF. For the CDR3, the DNA is TGTGCCAGCAGTTACACCGACAGACCCTTTGGGGCCAACGTCCTGACTTTC.

In its sample, this clonotype was seen many times. This chain links TRBV7-9 with TRBJ1-1, with D perhaps TRBD1 (6 bases). The germline V gene encodes CDR1 SEHNR and CDR2 FQNEAQ (reference sequence). The CDR3 is 16 amino acids. V was trimmed by 3 bases and J by 0 bases, leaving 14 bases between them. CDR3 amino acids: CASSLMSSGVNTEAFF. The CDR3, as DNA: TGTGCCAGCAGCTTGATGTCGTCAGGGGTGAACACTGAAGCTTTCTTT.

The rearrangement uses TRBV27 and TRBJ2-1; the match to TRBD1 covers 10 bases. The trim removed 5 bases at V and 5 bases at J, leaving 12 bases unmatched. CDR3 length: 17 amino acids. Germline V CDR1 and CDR2: MNHEY, SMNVEV (reference sequence). The CDR3 sequence: CASSTFGGQGSHNEQFF. Here the CDR3 DNA reads TGTGCCAGCAGTACCTTCGGGGGACAGGGGTCCCACAATGAGCAGTTCTTC.

The table lists this clonotype with a few counts. J is TRBJ2-2 and V is TRBV20-1, with unresolved D. Looked up from germline, CDR1 is DFQATT and CDR2 is SNEGSKA (reference sequence). V was clipped by 3 bases and J by 1 base, with 6 bases between them. This CDR3 contains 13 residues. CDR3 nucleotides: TGCAGTGCTAGCGCACAGAACACCGGGGAGCTGTTTTTT. This translates into CSASAQNTGELFF.

There are a few counts of this clonotype. The rearrangement joins TRBV6-5 to TRBJ2-1; D might be TRBD2 (7 bases). V shed 0 bases and J shed 4 bases, with 10 bases lying between them. Per the germline V gene, CDR1 is MNHEY and CDR2 is SVGAGI. This CDR3 spans 15 amino acids. CDR3 amino acids: CASSYSRGGYNEQFF. In nucleotides, the CDR3 is TGTGCCAGCAGTTACTCGAGGGGGGGGTACAATGAGCAGTTCTTC.

This rearrangement joins TRBV7-2 to TRBJ2-1, with TRBD2 matching over 10 bases. Trimming removed 1 base from V and 4 bases from J; junction bases left unmatched: 1. Germline assignment: CDR1 SGHTA and CDR2 FQGNSA. The CDR3 has 15 residues. Here the CDR3 DNA reads TGTGCCAGCAGCTTAGAACTAGCGGGATACAATGAGCAGTTCTTC. It codes for CASSLELAGYNEQFF.

This clonotype was seen just once. The J gene is TRBJ2-3, the V gene TRBV4-3; 12 nucleotides match TRBD2. Germline CDR1 and CDR2: LGHNA and YSLEER. The length of the CDR3 is 19 residues. The J segment lost 3 bases and the V segment lost 0 bases, leaving 10 bases of the junction unmatched. CDR3 sequence reads: CASSQDSRTSGIATDTQYF. DNA for the CDR3: TGCGCCAGCAGCCAAGATTCCCGGACTAGCGGGATTGCTACAGATACGCAGTATTTT.

This rearrangement joins TRBV6-1 to TRBJ2-7; weak D call: TRBD1 (6 bases). The germline V gene has CDR1 MNHNS and CDR2 SASEGT. The CDR3 extends over 15 amino acids. Between the trimmed V and J ends, which lost 5 bases and 0 bases, there was a span of 14 bases. Here the CDR3 reads CASSPNRAGSYEQYF. The CDR3 nucleotides read TGTGCCAGCAGTCCGAACAGGGCCGGCTCCTACGAGCAGTACTTC.

A single count supports this clonotype. This chain links TRBV12-3 or TRBV12-4 with TRBJ2-7; D call uncertain. Trimming left V 5 bases short and J 0 bases short, with 14 bases between. The CDR3 length is 15 residues. The CDR3 coding sequence is TGTGCCAGCAGTCGCGACCGAAAGAGCTCCTACGAGCAGTACTTC. This translates into CASSRDRKSSYEQYF.

This clonotype was picked up a small number of times. The chain has TRBV20-1 and TRBJ1-2, with 7 bases lining up with TRBD1. The CDR3 length is 15 residues. Germline assignment: CDR1 DFQATT and CDR2 SNEGSKA (reference sequence). The V and J ends lost 1 base and 8 bases, in that order; junction bases with no gene match: 13. The CDR3 region is CSARVEAGGSGGYTF. The DNA for the CDR3 is TGCAGTGCTAGAGTCGAGGCAGGGGGATCGGGAGGCTACACCTTC.

This clonotype was observed at least ten times. The chain employs TRBV28 and TRBJ2-1; 9 bases map to TRBD2. V was clipped by 4 bases and J by 9 bases; unmatched bases: 13. Per the germline V gene, CDR1 is MDHEN and CDR2 is SYDVKM. The length of the CDR3 is 16 residues. Written as DNA, the CDR3 is TGTGCCAGCAGTTCCAGGGGAAGCGGGAGGACCGGTGAGCAGTTCTTC. It encodes CASSSRGSGRTGEQFF. The whole variable domain, filled in from reference TRBV28 and TRBJ2-1, reads DVKVTQSSRYLVKRTGEKVFLECVQDMDHENMFWYRQDPGLGLRLIYFSYDVKMKEKGDIPEGYSVSREKKERFSLILESASTNQTSMYLCASSSRGSGRTGEQFFGPGTRLTVL.

This clonotype was counted many times. The chain joins TRBV20-1 to TRBJ2-1; 9 nucleotides align to TRBD2. V lost 1 base to trimming and J lost 7 bases; unmatched junction nucleotides: 8. Germline V gene sequence: CDR1 DFQATT, CDR2 SNEGSKA (reference sequence). The CDR3 totals 15 residues. This CDR3 is CSARVWLAGRNEQFF. CDR3 DNA sequence: TGCAGTGCTAGAGTCTGGCTAGCGGGGAGGAATGAGCAGTTCTTC.

This clonotype has a handful of counts. The CDR3 DNA is TGTGCCAGCAGCCATACGATGTCCAGGGTGAATGAGCAGTTCTTC. This encodes CASSHTMSRVNEQFF. The V call is TRBV3-1, the J call TRBJ2-1, with D possibly TRBD1 on 5 matching bases. Trimming pared 3 bases from V and 7 bases from J, leaving 16 bases between. CDR3 size: 15 residues. The germline V gene encodes CDR1 LGHDT and CDR2 YNNKEL (reference sequence).

This clonotype was detected only a few times. This rearrangement joins TRBV29-1 to TRBJ2-5, with TRBD1 as a possible D gene (6 bases). Deletions cut 4 bases from V and 2 bases from J, with 11 bases between. Looked up from germline, CDR1 is SQVTM and CDR2 is ANQGSEA. This CDR3 spans 13 amino acids. The CDR3 is CSVATGTQETQYF. As DNA, the CDR3 is TGCAGCGTTGCCACAGGGACGCAAGAGACCCAGTACTTC.

This clonotype was picked up many times. This chain links TRBV6-5 with TRBJ1-6; no firm D call. V lost 2 bases, J lost 0 bases, and 5 bases lay in between. The V gene's germline CDR1 is MNHEY and CDR2 SVGAGI. The CDR3 runs 15 residues. CDR3 sequence reads: CASSYGSSYNSPLHF. DNA of the CDR3: TGTGCCAGCAGTTACGGCAGCTCCTATAATTCACCCCTCCACTTT.

The CDR3 bases are TGTGCCAGCAGTCACCCGCCGGGATCTGGAAACACCATATATTTT. Translation gives CASSHPPGSGNTIYF. The V and J genes are TRBV12-3 or TRBV12-4 and TRBJ1-3, with no clear D. CDR3 size: 15 residues. V lost 5 bases and J lost 1, with 12 bases in between.

V and J are TRBV27 and TRBJ2-1, with D maybe TRBD2 (5 bases). The V gene lost 5 bases and the J gene lost 0 bases, with 8 bases spanning the gap. Per germline, CDR1 MNHEY and CDR2 SMNVEV (reference sequence). This CDR3 spans 14 amino acids. The CDR3 sequence: CASSIRGSYNEQFF. Here the CDR3 DNA reads TGTGCCAGCAGTATCCGGGGCTCCTACAATGAGCAGTTCTTC.